These T cell receptor beta chains were read from a single sample in a study of blood T cells in healthy people across ages. From the 5' RACE reads, TCRdb called clonotypes with MiXCR, one entry per CDR3 protein. The table lists over 550,000 distinct CDR3 sequences, about 28% of them singletons, with approximately 14% in the top ten. The sample comprised blood. The source of these receptors is a woman aged 80 or over in good health. CDR3s include the opening cysteine and the closing phenylalanine or tryptophan. A D gene is named only where the DNA matches it firmly. Size is stated for part of the rows, as once, few or many counts, or as a class when the clone is expanded.

abundance	j_gene	v_gene	d_gene	CDR3nt	CDR3aa
NA	TRBJ1-6	TRBV4-3	NA	TGCGCCAGCAGCCAAGAGAAGGGCTCACCCCTCCACTTT	CASSQEKGSPLHF
few	TRBJ1-1	TRBV30	TRBD1	TGTGCCTATCCCAGGGGGGCCACTGAAGCTTTCTTT	CAYPRGATEAFF
NA	TRBJ1-2	TRBV7-9	NA	TGTGCCAGCAGCTTAGGTGTGGAATTTGGCTACACCTTC	CASSLGVEFGYTF
many	TRBJ1-1	TRBV7-9	NA	TGTGCCAGCAGCTACCGCAGTAACACTGAAGCTTTCTTT	CASSYRSNTEAFF
NA	TRBJ2-1	TRBV6-2/TRBV6-3	TRBD2	TGTGCCAGCATCCTGACTAGCGGGGGCAACAATGAGCAGTTCTTC	CASILTSGGNNEQFF
many	TRBJ1-5	TRBV20-1	NA	TGCAGTGCTAGAGACAGGGAGGGTGGAAGCAATCAGCCCCAGCATTTT	CSARDREGGSNQPQHF
few	TRBJ2-7	TRBV4-3	TRBD2	TGCGCCAGCAGCCAAGATCTTCCCCGGGGGGTATCCTACGAGCAGTACTTC	CASSQDLPRGVSYEQYF
many	TRBJ1-1	TRBV9	TRBD1	TGTGCCAGCAGCCCAATCGACAGGGAGGCCACTGAAGCTTTCTTT	CASSPIDREATEAFF
many	TRBJ2-1	TRBV12-3/TRBV12-4	TRBD1	TGTGCCAGCAGTTTAGCTAGGGGGCCCACGGGTGAGCAGTTCTTC	CASSLARGPTGEQFF
many	TRBJ2-6	TRBV5-1	NA	TGCGCCAGCACCAAAACAGGCTCTGGGGCCAACGTCCTGACTTTC	CASTKTGSGANVLTF
many	TRBJ2-7	TRBV10-2	NA	TGCGCCAGCAGTGATACAGGGCTTATGGGCGAGCAGTACTTC	CASSDTGLMGEQYF
many	TRBJ2-5	TRBV29-1	NA	TGCAGCGTTGATGGCAGGAGGAGGGAGACCCAGTACTTC	CSVDGRRRETQYF
few	TRBJ1-1	TRBV20-1	NA	TGCAGTGCTCCCCCCTCCCTTAAAGATGGCACTGAAGCTTTCTTT	CSAPPSLKDGTEAFF
many	TRBJ2-1	TRBV5-5	TRBD1	TGTGCCAGCAGCTCACAGGGGGCACGCGAGCAGTTCTTC	CASSSQGAREQFF
NA	TRBJ2-5	TRBV19	NA	TGTGCCAGTAGTATAGCGGACACACGAGAGACCCAGTACTTC	CASSIADTRETQYF
many	TRBJ2-7	TRBV9	NA	TGTGCCAGCAGCCCACAGGGTACCGGGTTTAATGAGCAGTACTTC	CASSPQGTGFNEQYF
NA	TRBJ2-2	TRBV3-1	NA	TGTGCCAGCAGCCACGGCGGACAGAACACCGGGGAGCTGTTTTTT	CASSHGGQNTGELFF
many	TRBJ2-3	TRBV12-3/TRBV12-4	NA	TGTGCCAGCAGTCAACCTGGAACAGATACGCAGTATTTT	CASSQPGTDTQYF
many	TRBJ1-2	TRBV10-2	TRBD1	TGCGCCAGCAGTGAGTCACGGACAGGGGGCGGCTACACCTTC	CASSESRTGGGYTF
few	TRBJ1-2	TRBV30	TRBD1	TGTGCCTGGAGTGTAAAGGGACAGGGGCCCAACTATGGCTACACCTTC	CAWSVKGQGPNYGYTF
NA	TRBJ2-3	TRBV15	TRBD1	TGTGCCACCAGCAGCGTACAGGGGGCTGGCACAGATACGCAGTATTTT	CATSSVQGAGTDTQYF
NA	TRBJ2-5	TRBV20-1	TRBD1	TGCAGTGCGGAGGTGGGGACAGGGAATACCCAAGAGACCCAGTACTTC	CSAEVGTGNTQETQYF
NA	TRBJ1-1	TRBV25-1	TRBD1	TGTGCCAGCAGGCAGACAGGGTGGCTGAACACTGAAGCTTTCTTT	CASRQTGWLNTEAFF
many	TRBJ2-1	TRBV5-1	NA	TGCGCCAGCAGCTTGCGCCCCGGGGTTACTGGGTCCAATGAGCAGTTCTTC	CASSLRPGVTGSNEQFF
few	TRBJ2-5	TRBV5-1	NA	TGCGCCAGCAGCTTTGACAGTGGGCTAGGCGGCAATGAGCAGTACTTC	CASSFDSGLGGNEQYF
many	TRBJ1-6	TRBV7-2	NA	TGTGCCAGCAGCCTACAATCTCGGTATAATTCACCCCTCCACTTT	CASSLQSRYNSPLHF
many	TRBJ2-1	TRBV7-9	TRBD2	TGTGCCAGCACTCGCGGGGGGGGCTATGGTGAGCAGTTCTTC	CASTRGGGYGEQFF
many	TRBJ2-3	TRBV18	NA	TGTGCCAGCTCACCCCCCGACAGGAGGACAGATACGCAGTATTTT	CASSPPDRRTDTQYF
many	TRBJ1-5	TRBV7-2	NA	TGTGCCAGCAGCCCATCCGGGACCTCAAACCAGCATTTT	CASSPSGTSNQHF
NA	TRBJ2-7	TRBV27	TRBD1	TGTGCCAGCAGTTATGGACAGGGGTCTTTCTACGAGCAGTACTTC	CASSYGQGSFYEQYF
NA	TRBJ2-3	TRBV5-4	TRBD2	TGTGCCAGCAGCTCCCGAGCCGGGGGGGGAACAGATACGCAGTATTTT	CASSSRAGGGTDTQYF
many	TRBJ2-3	TRBV5-6	TRBD2	TGTGCCAGCAGTAAGACTAGCGGAGATACGCAGTATTTT	CASSKTSGDTQYF
many	TRBJ2-1	TRBV20-1	TRBD1	TGCAGTGCTAGAGCGATCGGACAGGGGGGTGACAATGAGCAGTTCTTC	CSARAIGQGGDNEQFF
once	TRBJ1-2	TRBV5-5	NA	TGTGCCAGCACCTACGACATTAACTATGGCTACACCTTC	CASTYDINYGYTF
NA	TRBJ2-3	TRBV29-1	NA	TGCAGCGTTGGGAGGGACAGATACACAGATACGCAGTATTTT	CSVGRDRYTDTQYF
NA	TRBJ2-3	TRBV7-6	TRBD2	TGTGCCAGCAGCTTAGAGGTGCGGGGGAGCACAGATACGCAGTATTTT	CASSLEVRGSTDTQYF
many	TRBJ2-1	TRBV6-5	NA	TGTGCCAGCAGTTACTCTTTCGGGGACAATGAGCAGTTCTTC	CASSYSFGDNEQFF
few	TRBJ2-7	TRBV19	NA	TGTGCCAGTAGTATCGGGGCGGGGTCCGCCTACGAGCAGTACTTC	CASSIGAGSAYEQYF
NA	TRBJ1-1	TRBV10-3	TRBD1	TGTGCCATCAGCCGGACAGGGGGCGAATGGGAAGCTTTCTTT	CAISRTGGEWEAFF
many	TRBJ2-5	TRBV4-2	NA	TGTGCCAGCAGCGAAGATACCGGGTGGGCATTTGCCCAGTACTTC	CASSEDTGWAFAQYF
few	TRBJ2-6	TRBV5-1	NA	TGCGCCAGCAGCTTGGACGGCGCTGGGGCCAACGTCCTGACTTTC	CASSLDGAGANVLTF
NA	TRBJ1-2	TRBV20-1	TRBD1	TGCAGTGCTCATGGCACAGGGGAGGAATATGACTACACCTTC	CSAHGTGEEYDYTF
NA	TRBJ2-1	TRBV20-1	TRBD1	TGCAGTGCTAGTCCCCCGGGACAGGGATCCAATGAGCAGTTCTTC	CSASPPGQGSNEQFF
few	TRBJ2-2	TRBV7-6	NA	TGTGCCAGCAGCCCGGTGAAGACCGGGGAGCTGTTTTTT	CASSPVKTGELFF
many	TRBJ2-7	TRBV20-1	TRBD2	TGCAGTGCTGGTTCCGGGACTAGCTGGCAGCAGTACTTC	CSAGSGTSWQQYF
few	TRBJ2-5	TRBV9	NA	TGTGCCAGCAGCCCTGGACAGACCCGAGAGACCCAGTACTTC	CASSPGQTRETQYF
few	TRBJ2-3	TRBV4-2	NA	TGTGCCAGCAGCCAAGAGGGAGGATTTAATACGCAGTATTTT	CASSQEGGFNTQYF
many	TRBJ2-7	TRBV25-1	TRBD1	TGTGCCAGCAGTGAATACGAGACAGGGGGCTACGAGCAGTACTTC	CASSEYETGGYEQYF
NA	TRBJ2-1	TRBV21-1	NA	TGTGCCAGCAGCATAGTCGGCAATGAGCAGTTCTTC	CASSIVGNEQFF
NA	TRBJ1-1	TRBV6-1	TRBD1	TGTGCCAGCAGAAGGGACAGGGACGCTGAAGCTTTCTTT	CASRRDRDAEAFF
NA	TRBJ1-1	TRBV5-5	NA	TGTGCCAGCAGCTTGTTCCCGGACACCAACACTGAAGCTTTCTTT	CASSLFPDTNTEAFF
many	TRBJ2-5	TRBV20-1	NA	TGCAGTGCTAACCTCGCCGCCACGAGTGCCCGGACCCAGTACTTC	CSANLAATSARTQYF
NA	TRBJ1-2	TRBV5-6	TRBD1	TGTGCCAGCAGCTTGGGCACAGGGGAGAGCTATGGCTACACCTTC	CASSLGTGESYGYTF
many	TRBJ2-7	TRBV28	TRBD2	TGTGCCAGCGTCTCGAGCGGGGGGTACGAGCAGTACTTC	CASVSSGGYEQYF
NA	TRBJ1-4	TRBV6-1	TRBD1	TGTGCCAGCAGGCGCGGGACAGGGTATAATGAAAAACTGTTTTTT	CASRRGTGYNEKLFF
many	TRBJ1-4	TRBV9	NA	TGTGCCAGCAGCGTAGACAGGGAAATCTCAACTAATGAAAAACTGTTTTTT	CASSVDREISTNEKLFF
NA	TRBJ2-2	TRBV5-1	NA	TGCGCCAGCAGCTCCGATCCGGGGAACACGAACACCGGGGAGCTGTTTTTT	CASSSDPGNTNTGELFF